Included here is one T cell receptor (beta chain) sequence, with context. The antigen is unknown. PCR amplification relied on 60 Vbeta primers (plus 13 Jbeta primers). Authors' data handling: Tens of millions of unique TCR beta chains, about 11 million of them shared, were counted by a later analysis. The table came from immunoSEQ multiplex PCR; TCRdb's copy has only in-frame clones and leaves some out. Clone size and the V and J calls come from that table; the DNA yielded D and trimming. The repertoire consists of some 210,000 clones, with over 80% occurring once and the leading ten covering roughly 10%. This entry is derived from a study of cytomegalovirus exposure and HLA in healthy donors. About the research overall: Early release data held tens of millions of unique TCRs from HLA-typed donors.

The study's findings and limits: Per a prior analysis, the majority of TCR beta V segments were productive roughly 87% or roughly 30% of the time. In presence/absence analyses, roughly uniform sequencing depth across donors was assumed.

Sequencing was carried out using PBMCs. The TCR originated in a woman in her forties or fifties in good health and CMV-seropositive.

The CDR3 region is CSVPDSTNTQYF. Written as DNA, the CDR3 is TGCAGCGTACCAGACAGTACAAATACGCAGTATTTT. The chain is built from TRBV29-1 and TRBJ2-3, with D perhaps matching TRBD1 (5 bases). V lost 6 bases, J lost 7 bases, and 14 bases lay in between. This CDR3 spans 12 amino acids. The V gene's germline CDR1 is SQVTM and CDR2 ANQGSEA.